This TCR beta chain was sequenced during a study of graft-versus-host responses after intestinal transplantation. Worth noting for this clone: What it binds is not known.

Clones were read by immunoSEQ multiplex PCR, and TCRdb kept only the in-frame ones, dropping some. The sample contains 60,000 to 65,000 clones, 90% to 95% of which appear only once. From germline, CDR1 is MNHNY and CDR2 SVGAGI (reference sequence). The V and J ends lost 10 bases and 3 bases, in that order; junction bases with no gene match: 13. This CDR3 has 16 residues. This rearrangement joins TRBV6-6 to TRBJ2-7, with 12 bases that match TRBD2. This receptor was obtained from a human donor who was the organ donor for an intestinal transplant. This specimen consisted of unstimulated CD8+ T cells sorted from spleen or lymph node cells, obtained before transplant. DNA of the CDR3: TGTGCCACCAAGATCTCCGGGACTAGCGGGTTCTACGAGCAGTACTTC. Residues: CATKISGTSGFYEQYF.